This T cell receptor (beta chain) was captured by sequencing in a study of CXCR3-negative and CXCR3-positive naive CD8 T cells. Notes on the study in general: Within a donor, both naive subsets shared TRBV-TRBJ usage, unlike memory cells.

The TRB libraries of cDNA were built by UMI-labeled 5' RACE. Each CDR3 protein gets one entry in TCRdb, which reprocessed the 5' RACE reads and gives no DNA. The listing records over 100,000 distinct CDR3 sequences. The study sorted every CD8+ T cell subset in triplicate at 250,000 to 300,000 cells each. Naive cells were sorted as CD45RO-, CCR7+, CD27+ and CD95-. The CDR3 has 15 amino acids. From germline, CDR1 is SQVTM and CDR2 ANQGSEA. Points on this clonotype: Its antigen is as yet unknown.

The chain employs TRBV29-1 and TRBJ2-7; TCRdb's D call of TRBD1 is untestable without DNA. The sequencing sample was made of naive CXCR3- CD8+ T cells from blood. As for subset: CD45RO-CCR7+CD27+CD95- naive CD8+ T cells lacking CXCR3 (TNR3-). The clonotype was recovered from a human donor in good health. Some clones in this sample may be carry-over from other donors' samples. This CDR3 is CSVEITAGGGYEQYF.